This T cell receptor (beta chain) came from a study of neoadjuvant anti-PD-1 for oral cavity cancer. Analysis of PBMCs was direct, with no culture step. With regard to this clone: Its cognate antigen is unknown.

Clones were sequenced by immunoSEQ multiplex PCR, and TCRdb holds only the in-frame ones, with some missing. This sample has over 10,000 clones, with around two thirds found just once. Notes on the study in general: PBMC Gini-index clonality exceeded responders' in non-responders post-nivolumab. Pretreatment Treg/Th17 ratio correlated inversely with post-treatment tumor clonality.

This receptor was obtained from a person aged 40-85 years with oral cavity squamous cell carcinoma. This specimen consisted of PBMCs, obtained before nivolumab (anti-PD-1) treatment.

The CDR3 loop reads CASSPAGGATSPLHF. As DNA, the CDR3 is TGTGCCAGCAGCCCCGCAGGGGGCGCGACTTCACCCCTCCACTTT. The chain is built from TRBV14 and TRBJ1-6; 8 bases map to TRBD1. Losses at the gene ends were 4 bases for V and 9 bases for J; bases not matched to a gene: 8. Germline V gives CDR1 SGHDN, CDR2 FVKESK. CDR3 length equals 15 residues.